The sequence of this T cell receptor (beta chain) was determined in a study of PD-1 blockade in classical Hodgkin lymphoma. Study summary: Patients were administered nivolumab (3 mg/kg intravenously) every 2 weeks.

A remark on this clone: The antigen is not known.

The time point is: cycle 4 day 1 (C4D1), after more than five weeks of nivolumab. After autologous stem cell transplantation all patients relapsed, and prior brentuximab vedotin exposure differed between cohorts. V was pared by 4 bases and J by 0 bases, with 6 bases between. The CDR3 consists of 13 residues. The germline V gene encodes CDR1 SGHTA and CDR2 FQGTGA. Sequencing used immunoSEQ multiplex PCR; TCRdb keeps in-frame clones, though not all of them. The sample lists roughly 56,000 clones, nearly 90% occurring once. Study results and caveats: By C4D1 there was a significant rise in CD4+ TCR diversity but not in CD8+ TCR diversity. Prior to therapy, complete responders displayed diversity much like that of newly diagnosed patients. Healthy donors reportedly exceeded newly diagnosed patients in baseline TCR diversity.

This sample comprised peripheral blood mononuclear cells (PBMCs), obtained before the fourth cycle of nivolumab. The V and J genes are TRBV7-3 and TRBJ1-1; D uncertain. The receptor was isolated from a human donor with classical Hodgkin lymphoma. This chain's CDR3 is CASSSQMNTEAFF. For the CDR3, the DNA is TGTGCCAGCAGCTCCCAAATGAACACTGAAGCTTTCTTT.